The following is a T cell receptor beta chain sequence with its context. The sample is drawn from a study of shared clonotypes between healthy human individuals. The V and J ends lost 3 bases and 1 base, in that order; junction bases with no gene match: 4. The germline V gene encodes CDR1 KGHSH and CDR2 LQKENI. The CDR3 is made up of 15 amino acids. When replicate PCRs were run on unsorted PBMC, they used approximately 300 ng DNA, approximately 31,000 T cell genomes. Unsorted PBMC DNA was sequenced on ten immunoSEQ deep assay plates. Profiling relied on immunoSEQ multiplex PCR, and the TCRdb table lists in-frame clones only, not all of them. The sample has roughly 500,000 clones; 79% are singletons. Those who donated were healthy HIV-negative adults, with no recent acute infections or vaccinations reported.

The sequencing sample was made of PBMCs. The gene calls are TRBV18 and TRBJ1-2; 8 positions agree with TRBD1. This TCR derives from a woman aged 40 to 50 in good health. Some clones in this sample may be carry-over from other donors' samples. The CDR3 spells CASSPGQAVNYGYTF. The CDR3 DNA sequence: TGTGCCAGCTCACCGGGACAGGCGGTTAACTATGGCTACACCTTC.